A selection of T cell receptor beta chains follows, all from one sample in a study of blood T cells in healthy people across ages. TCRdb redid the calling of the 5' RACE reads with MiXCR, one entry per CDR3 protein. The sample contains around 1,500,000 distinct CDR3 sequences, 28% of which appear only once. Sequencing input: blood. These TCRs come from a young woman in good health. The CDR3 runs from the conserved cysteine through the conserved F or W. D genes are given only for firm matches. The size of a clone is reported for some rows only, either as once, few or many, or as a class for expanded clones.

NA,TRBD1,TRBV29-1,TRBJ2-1,TGCAGCGGCGCAGGACAGGGCCATGAGCAGTTCTTC,CSGAGQGHEQFF
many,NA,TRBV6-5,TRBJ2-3,TGTGCCAGCGGATTCGGTACTAGCACAGATACGCAGTATTTT,CASGFGTSTDTQYF
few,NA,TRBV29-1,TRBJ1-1,TGCAGCGTTGGCTCCCAACTGAACACTGAAGCTTTCTTT,CSVGSQLNTEAFF
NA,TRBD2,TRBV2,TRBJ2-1,TGTGCCATCCGGGGGGATTCATACAATGAGCAGTTCTTC,CAIRGDSYNEQFF
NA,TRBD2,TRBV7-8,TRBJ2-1,TGTGCCAGCAGCACATCGTGGGGAGCGGGAGTCGGCGATGAGCAGTTCTTC,CASSTSWGAGVGDEQFF
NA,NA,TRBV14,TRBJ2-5,TGTGCCAGCAGCCAAGATCGAATAAGGGAGACCCAGTACTTC,CASSQDRIRETQYF
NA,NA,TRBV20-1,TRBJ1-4,TGCAGTGCTAGAGATAGAGGACAGAGTAATGAAAAACTGTTTTTT,CSARDRGQSNEKLFF
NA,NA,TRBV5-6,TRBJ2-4,TGTGCCAGCAGCTTGGACCCTGAGGGAACCAAAAACATTCAGTACTTC,CASSLDPEGTKNIQYF
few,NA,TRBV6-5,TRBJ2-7,TGTGCCAGCAGTTACTCGGGGGGTATTAATGAGCAGTACTTC,CASSYSGGINEQYF
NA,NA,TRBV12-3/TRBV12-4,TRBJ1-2,TGTGCCAGCAGTTTAACTTACGGGACAACGGGAGGCTACACCTTC,CASSLTYGTTGGYTF
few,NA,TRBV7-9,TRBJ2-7,TGTGCCAGCAGCTTAGAGGCTAGCGCGAGCTCCTACGAGCAGTACTTC,CASSLEASASSYEQYF
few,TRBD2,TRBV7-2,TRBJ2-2,TGTGCCAGCAGCTCTCTAGCGGCGGGGCTGAACGGGGAGCTGTTTTTT,CASSSLAAGLNGELFF
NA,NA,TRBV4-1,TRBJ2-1,TGCGCCAGCAGCTGGGACCACTCCTACAATGAGCAGTTCTTC,CASSWDHSYNEQFF
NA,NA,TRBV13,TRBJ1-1,TGTGCCAGCAGTTTGACAGCTACCGCTATGAACACTGAAGCTTTCTTT,CASSLTATAMNTEAFF
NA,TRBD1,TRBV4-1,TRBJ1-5,TGCGCCAGCAGCCAGGGGACAGGAAGGTCCCTAAGCAATCAGCCCCAGCATTTT,CASSQGTGRSLSNQPQHF
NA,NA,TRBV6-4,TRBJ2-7,TGTGCCAGCAGTGACTCGACAACCTACGAGCAGTACTTC,CASSDSTTYEQYF
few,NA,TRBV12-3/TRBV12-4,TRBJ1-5,TGTGCCAGCGGGACACTTTATAGCAATCAGCCCCAGCATTTT,CASGTLYSNQPQHF
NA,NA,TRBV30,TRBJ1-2,TGTGCCTGGAGTGGAGGTAGAACAGGGACCTATGACTACACCTTC,CAWSGGRTGTYDYTF
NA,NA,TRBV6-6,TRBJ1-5,TGTGCCAGCAGTGACAAGACGGGCAATCAGCCCCAGCATTTT,CASSDKTGNQPQHF
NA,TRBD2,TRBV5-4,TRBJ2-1,TGTGCCAGCAGCTTTCAAGCGGGAGGGCTCGGCTACAATGAGCAGTTCTTC,CASSFQAGGLGYNEQFF
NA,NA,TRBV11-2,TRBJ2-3,TGTGCCAGCAGCTCCCCAGGACTAGATACGCAGTATTTT,CASSSPGLDTQYF
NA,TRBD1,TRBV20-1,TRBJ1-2,TGCAGTGCTGGGGACAGGCCGAAGGGCTACACCTTC,CSAGDRPKGYTF
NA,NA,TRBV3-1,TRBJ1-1,TGTGCCAGCAGTCTGGGGTACGCTGAAGCTTTCTTT,CASSLGYAEAFF
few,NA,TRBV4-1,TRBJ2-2,TGCGCCAGCAGCCAAGTCATGGGGCGGAACACCGGGGAGCTGTTTTTT,CASSQVMGRNTGELFF
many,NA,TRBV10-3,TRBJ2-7,TGTGCCATCAGCGGGACCTCCTACGAGCAGTACTTC,CAISGTSYEQYF
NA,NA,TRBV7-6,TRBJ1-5,TGTGCCAGCAGCTTATTGGGACCAGGGGGCAATCAGCCCCAGCATTTT,CASSLLGPGGNQPQHF
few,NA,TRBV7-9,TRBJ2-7,TGTGCCAGCAGCTTAGAGGGACGTCCATCGTACGAGCAGTACTTC,CASSLEGRPSYEQYF
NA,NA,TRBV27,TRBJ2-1,TGTGCCAGCAGTTTATCGCCCAGGTACCTTAATGAGCAGTTCTTC,CASSLSPRYLNEQFF
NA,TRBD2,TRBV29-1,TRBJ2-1,TGCAGCGTTGAAAGAGCCAGCAGCCCCCAGACTAGCGGGAGGACCAATGAGCAGTTCTTC,CSVERASSPQTSGRTNEQFF
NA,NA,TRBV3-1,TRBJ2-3,TGTGCCAGCAGCCAGGGGCGGGACATTACAGATACGCAGTATTTT,CASSQGRDITDTQYF
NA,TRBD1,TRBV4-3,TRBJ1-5,TGCGCCAGCAGCCAAAACTGGGACAGGGATCAGCCCCAGCATTTT,CASSQNWDRDQPQHF
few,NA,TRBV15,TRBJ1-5,TGTGCCACCAGCAGAGTAGGTGAGGTTCGGCCCCAGCATTTT,CATSRVGEVRPQHF
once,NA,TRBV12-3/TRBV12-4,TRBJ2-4,TGTGCCAGCAGTCCAACCTCCTACGTGCAGTACTTC,CASSPTSYVQYF
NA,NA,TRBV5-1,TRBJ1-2,TGCGCCAGCAGCTTGGTTCTCCGTAATGGCTACACCTTC,CASSLVLRNGYTF
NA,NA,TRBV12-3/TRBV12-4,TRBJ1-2,TGTGCCAGCAGTCCAAGAAAGTTATTTGGATATGGCTACACCTTC,CASSPRKLFGYGYTF
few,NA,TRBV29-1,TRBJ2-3,TGCAGCGTTGCCAGGACTCCCATTGAGGGCACAGATACGCAGTATTTT,CSVARTPIEGTDTQYF
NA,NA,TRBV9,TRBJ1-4,TGTGCCAGCAGTCCCGGGACAACCGTTTATGAAAAACTGTTTTTT,CASSPGTTVYEKLFF
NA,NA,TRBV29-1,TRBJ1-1,TGCAGCGTTGAACTCTGGGCCACAGGGAGGACTGAAGCTTTCTTT,CSVELWATGRTEAFF
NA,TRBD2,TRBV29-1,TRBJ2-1,TGCAGCGTTGAGGGACTAGCGGGAGGTCGGATTTACAATGAGCAGTTCTTC,CSVEGLAGGRIYNEQFF
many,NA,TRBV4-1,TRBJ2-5,TGCGCCAGCAGCCAAGTGTTAGGGACCCAGTACTTC,CASSQVLGTQYF